These 13 T cell receptor beta chains share one sample of origin, sequenced in a study of cytomegalovirus exposure and HLA in healthy donors. PCR was performed using 60 Vbeta and 13 Jbeta primers. The assay was immunoSEQ multiplex PCR, and TCRdb's table has in-frame clones only and misses some. In all, the sample yields roughly 100,000 clones. Sequences were obtained from PBMCs. The source is a woman aged 25 to 39 in good health and CMV-seronegative.

The chain carries TRBV7-9 and TRBJ2-2, with 9 positions matching TRBD1. The CDR3 runs to 17 residues. Germline CDR1 is SEHNR and CDR2 is FQNEAQ (reference sequence). J gave up 2 bases and V 3 bases, and 7 bases lay outside the gene matches. CDR3 sequence reads: CASSFLPGQGNTGELFF. DNA for the CDR3: TGTGCCAGCAGCTTCCTACCGGGACAGGGTAACACCGGGGAGCTGTTTTTT.

With respect to this clone: The same CDR3 arises from other DNA sequences in this sample as well. The rearrangement links TRBV28 to TRBJ1-2; 7 nucleotides agree with TRBD1. V shed 2 bases, J shed 4 bases, and the junction held 4 bases outside the gene matches. CDR1 and CDR2 from the germline V gene are MDHEN and SYDVKM. The CDR3 consists of 14 residues. The CDR3 loop reads CASSLVDRVYGYTF. The CDR3 bases are TGTGCCAGCAGTTTAGTAGACAGGGTCTATGGCTACACCTTC.

The rearrangement joins TRBV6-1 to TRBJ2-7, with 7 bases lining up with TRBD1. The CDR3 length is 15 residues. After removal of 6 bases from V and 5 bases from J, the junction contained 13 bases not matched to a gene. Germline V gene sequence: CDR1 MNHNS, CDR2 SASEGT. As DNA, the CDR3 is TGTGCCAGCAGCCTCAGACAGGGCGGTGGGGACGAGCAGTACTTC. Translation: CASSLRQGGGDEQYF.

The chain links TRBV15 to TRBJ2-3, with 7 bases fitting TRBD1. Germline CDR1 is LNHNV and CDR2 is YYDKDF (reference sequence). V lost 5 bases, J lost 5 bases, and 7 bases stayed unmatched. The CDR3 covers 14 residues. CDR3 coding DNA: TGTGCCACCAGCCGTGGGACAGAGAAAGATACGCAGTATTTT. As protein: CATSRGTEKDTQYF.

The V call is TRBV11-2, the J call TRBJ1-1, with unresolved D. The germline V gene encodes CDR1 SGHAT and CDR2 FQNNGV. The CDR3 contains 14 residues. The V and J ends lost 5 bases and 3 bases respectively, with 13 bases between them. The CDR3: CASSPHPGYTEAFF. CDR3 nucleotides: TGTGCCAGCAGCCCTCACCCGGGGTACACTGAAGCTTTCTTT.

V gene TRBV25-1 combines with J gene TRBJ1-4, with D unresolved. The CDR3 runs 15 residues. Trimming left V 2 bases short and J 3 bases short, with 10 bases between. Germline V gene sequence: CDR1 MGHDK, CDR2 SYGVNS. As DNA, the CDR3 is TGTGCCAGCAGTGAAGGGTGGGGAGCTAATGAAAAACTGTTTTTT. The encoded protein is CASSEGWGANEKLFF.

The gene calls are TRBV10-3 and TRBJ2-1; 12 positions match TRBD2. J was trimmed by 4 bases and V by 10 bases; bases with no gene match: 8. Germline V lookup: CDR1 ENHRY, CDR2 SYGVKD. This CDR3 has 15 amino acids. CDR3 DNA: TGTGCCACCGACCCCGGGACTAGCGGGTACAATGAGCAGTTCTTC. Protein product: CATDPGTSGYNEQFF.

The rearrangement links TRBV28 to TRBJ2-7, with TRBD2 identical over 8 bases. CDR3 size: 15 residues. Germline CDR1 MDHEN, CDR2 SYDVKM. V lost 6 bases to trimming and J lost 0 bases; unmatched junction nucleotides: 7. The CDR3 loop reads CASSPAGVSSYEQYF. CDR3 DNA sequence: TGTGCCAGCAGCCCAGCGGGGGTTTCCTCCTACGAGCAGTACTTC.

The genes are TRBV9 and TRBJ2-5; 11 bases match TRBD1. There are 16 residues in the CDR3. Germline V gene lookup returns CDR1 SGDLS and CDR2 YYNGEE. The V and J ends lost 1 base and 4 bases, in that order; junction bases with no gene match: 6. CDR3 sequence: CASSVSVGTGGETQYF. The DNA of the CDR3 is TGTGCCAGCAGCGTAAGCGTCGGGACAGGGGGAGAGACCCAGTACTTC.

The V and J genes are TRBV29-1 and TRBJ1-4; D is ambiguous. V was cut by 3 bases and J by 7 bases, with 6 bases left in between. This CDR3 contains 11 residues. CDR1 is SQVTM and CDR2 is ANQGSEA in the germline V gene. CDR3 sequence (DNA): TGCAGCGTTGAGCGGGGTGAAAAACTGTTTTTT. It yields the protein CSVERGEKLFF.

The chain recombines TRBV5-6 with TRBJ2-3; 8 bases agree with TRBD1. J gave up 0 bases and V 0 bases, and 6 bases lay outside the gene matches. In germline, CDR1 is SGHDT, CDR2 YYEEEE. CDR3 length: 17 residues. CDR3 nucleotides: TGTGCCAGCAGCTTGGTGGCAGGGGGCCCTAGCACAGATACGCAGTATTTT. This encodes CASSLVAGGPSTDTQYF.

The CDR3: CAWRLSGRGPQYF. CDR3 nucleotide sequence: TGTGCCTGGAGGTTAAGCGGGAGGGGCCCGCAGTATTTT. V gene TRBV30 combines with J gene TRBJ2-3, with TRBD2 identical over 10 bases. V was pared by 3 bases and J by 10 bases, with 7 bases of the junction left unmatched. The V gene's germline CDR1 is GTSNPN and CDR2 SVGIG (reference sequence). This CDR3 has 13 amino acids.

V and J are TRBV10-1 and TRBJ2-1, with 7 bases identical to TRBD2. Germline CDR1 and CDR2: WNHNN and SYGVQD (reference sequence). The CDR3 spans 15 residues. V gave up 0 bases and J gave up 7 bases; unmatched junction bases: 6. CDR3 amino acids: CASSESGGGRNEQFF. CDR3 sequence (DNA): TGCGCCAGCAGTGAGTCAGGCGGGGGACGTAATGAGCAGTTCTTC.